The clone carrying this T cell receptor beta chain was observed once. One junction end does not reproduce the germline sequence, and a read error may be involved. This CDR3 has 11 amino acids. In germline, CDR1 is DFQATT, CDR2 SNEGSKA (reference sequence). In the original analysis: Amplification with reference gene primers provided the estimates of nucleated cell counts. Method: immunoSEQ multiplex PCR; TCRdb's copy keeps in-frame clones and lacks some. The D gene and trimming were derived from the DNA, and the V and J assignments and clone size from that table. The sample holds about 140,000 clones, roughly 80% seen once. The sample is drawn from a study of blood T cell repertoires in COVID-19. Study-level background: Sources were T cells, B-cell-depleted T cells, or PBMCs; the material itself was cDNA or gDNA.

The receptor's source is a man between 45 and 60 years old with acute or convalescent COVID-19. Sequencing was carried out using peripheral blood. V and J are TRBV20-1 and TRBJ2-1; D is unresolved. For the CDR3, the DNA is TGCAGTGCGAGAGAAACTACCGAGCAGTTCTTC. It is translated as CSARETTEQFF.